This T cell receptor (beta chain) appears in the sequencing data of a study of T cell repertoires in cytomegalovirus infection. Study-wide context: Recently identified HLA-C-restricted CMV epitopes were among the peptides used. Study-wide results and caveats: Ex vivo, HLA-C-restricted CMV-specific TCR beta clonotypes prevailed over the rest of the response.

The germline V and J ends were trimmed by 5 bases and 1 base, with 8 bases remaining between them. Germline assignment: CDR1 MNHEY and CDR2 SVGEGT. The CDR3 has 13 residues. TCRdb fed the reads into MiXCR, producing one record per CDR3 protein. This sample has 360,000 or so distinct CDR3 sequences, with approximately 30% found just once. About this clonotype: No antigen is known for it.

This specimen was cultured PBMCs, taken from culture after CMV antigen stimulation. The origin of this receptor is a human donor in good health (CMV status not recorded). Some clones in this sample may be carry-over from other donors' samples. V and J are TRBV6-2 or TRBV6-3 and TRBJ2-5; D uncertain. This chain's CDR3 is CASSGHVQETQYF. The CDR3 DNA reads TGTGCCAGCAGTGGGCATGTCCAAGAGACCCAGTACTTC.